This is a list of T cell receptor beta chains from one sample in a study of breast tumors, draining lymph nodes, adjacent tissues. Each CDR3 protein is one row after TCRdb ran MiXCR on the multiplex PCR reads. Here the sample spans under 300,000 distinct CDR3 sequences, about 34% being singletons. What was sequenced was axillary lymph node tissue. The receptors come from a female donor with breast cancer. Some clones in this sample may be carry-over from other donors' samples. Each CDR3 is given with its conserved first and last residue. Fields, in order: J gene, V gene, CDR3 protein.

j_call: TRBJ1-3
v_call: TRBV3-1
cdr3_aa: CASSARFSGNTIYF

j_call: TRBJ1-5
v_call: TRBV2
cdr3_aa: CASRTSLRGGGQPQHF

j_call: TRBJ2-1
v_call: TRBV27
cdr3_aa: CASSLLSGSSYNEQFF

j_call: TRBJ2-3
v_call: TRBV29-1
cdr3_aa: CSVEVTLQRAITDTQYF

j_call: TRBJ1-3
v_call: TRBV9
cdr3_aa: CASSVGTGGNYGYTLYF

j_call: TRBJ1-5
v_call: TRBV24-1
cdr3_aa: CASSPGGSRPQHF

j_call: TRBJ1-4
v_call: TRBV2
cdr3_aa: CASSVRFEKLFF

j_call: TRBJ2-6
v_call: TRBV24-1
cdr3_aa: CATSQGTGANVLTF

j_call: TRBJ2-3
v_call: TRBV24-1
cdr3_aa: CATSAREEDTQYF

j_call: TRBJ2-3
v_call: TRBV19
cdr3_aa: CASSIGTGEGTDTQYF

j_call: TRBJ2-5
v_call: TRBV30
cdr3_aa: CAWSPGLQETQYF

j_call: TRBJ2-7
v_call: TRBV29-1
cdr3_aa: CSARGGQGAYEQYF

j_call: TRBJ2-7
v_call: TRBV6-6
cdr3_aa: CAGTRRGSYEQYF

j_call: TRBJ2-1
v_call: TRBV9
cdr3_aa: CASSVSGASCNEQFF

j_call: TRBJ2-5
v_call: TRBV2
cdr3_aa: CASSELLLAEAGKTQYF

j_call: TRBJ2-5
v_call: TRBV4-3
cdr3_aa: CASSQEGQGVETQYF

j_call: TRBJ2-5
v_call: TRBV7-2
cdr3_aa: CASRNLAGQGKLETQYF

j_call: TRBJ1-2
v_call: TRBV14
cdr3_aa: CASSQVGPYGYTF

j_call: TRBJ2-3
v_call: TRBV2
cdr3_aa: CASIVGESDTQYF

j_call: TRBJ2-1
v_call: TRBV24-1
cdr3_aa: CATSDLPSGRIDEQFF

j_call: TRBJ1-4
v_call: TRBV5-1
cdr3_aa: CASSLGAGEEKLFF

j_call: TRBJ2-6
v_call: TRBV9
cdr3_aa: CASSVGLAVLSGANVLTF

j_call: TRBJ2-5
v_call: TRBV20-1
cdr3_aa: CSARGQETQYF

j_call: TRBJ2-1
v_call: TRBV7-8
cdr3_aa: CASSIRDRGYNEQFF

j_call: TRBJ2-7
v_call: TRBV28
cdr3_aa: CASSSYRERYEQYF

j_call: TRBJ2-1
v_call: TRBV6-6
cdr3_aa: CASSFPGIAGGPSTSYNEQFF

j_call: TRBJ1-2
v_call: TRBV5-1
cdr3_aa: CASSLGDRNYGYTF

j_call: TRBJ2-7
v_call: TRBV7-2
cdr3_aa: CASSVYRGVSYEQYF

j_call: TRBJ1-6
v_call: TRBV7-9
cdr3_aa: CATNAGGLDNSPLHF

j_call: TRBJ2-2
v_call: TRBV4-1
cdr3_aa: CATGAGNTGELFF

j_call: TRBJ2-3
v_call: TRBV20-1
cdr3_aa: CSAGTSGRTATQYF

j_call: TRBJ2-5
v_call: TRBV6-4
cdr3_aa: CASSDYGTFQETQYF

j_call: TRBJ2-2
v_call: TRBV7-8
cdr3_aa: CASSNLDWAGGIWHPTGELFF

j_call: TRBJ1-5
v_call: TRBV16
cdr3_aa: CASSPTHSNQPQHF

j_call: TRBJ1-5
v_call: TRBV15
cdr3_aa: CATSRAGDQPQHF

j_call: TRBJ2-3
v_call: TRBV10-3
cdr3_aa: CASGTAGNTDTQYF

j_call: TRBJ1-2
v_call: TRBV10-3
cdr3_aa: CAIKGTDPLSNYGYTF